The 22 T cell receptor beta chains below all came from one sample that was sequenced in a study of cytomegalovirus exposure and HLA in healthy donors. Assay used: immunoSEQ multiplex PCR; TCRdb lists only in-frame clones, some missing. The sample carries 200,000 to 250,000 clones, 75% to 90% recorded once. Source material: PBMCs. Receptors originate from a woman younger than 30 in good health and CMV-seronegative.

In this sample, this clone turned up a few times. This sequence joins TRBV4-2 and TRBJ1-4; D gene unclear. Per germline, CDR1 LGHNA and CDR2 YNFKEQ. The CDR3 runs to 12 residues. V was shortened by 4 bases and J by 3 bases, with 3 bases between the two germline ends. CDR3 amino acids: CASSLSNEKLFF. The CDR3 DNA reads TGTGCCAGCAGCCTCTCTAATGAAAAACTGTTTTTT.

J is TRBJ2-3 and V is TRBV30, with 8 bases matching TRBD2. The germline V gene encodes CDR1 GTSNPN and CDR2 SVGIG (reference sequence). Germline trimming cut 1 base from V and 1 base from J; bases unmatched to any gene: 7. The CDR3 loop spans 16 amino acids. The CDR3 spells CAWSEGVAGRTDTQYF. The CDR3 DNA sequence: TGTGCCTGGAGTGAAGGGGTAGCGGGACGCACAGATACGCAGTATTTT.

The chain couples TRBV15 to TRBJ1-1, with 7 bases lining up with TRBD1. CDR1 is LNHNV, CDR2 YYDKDF, per germline (reference sequence). The CDR3 length is 16 residues. With 3 bases clipped from V and 7 bases from J, the junction kept 14 bases outside the gene matches. The DNA of the CDR3 is TGTGCCACCAGCAGGGATCTCGGGACAGATCGCTTTGAAGCTTTCTTT. Its protein product is CATSRDLGTDRFEAFF.

The chain has TRBV11-2 and TRBJ1-6; 8 nucleotides align to TRBD1. Germline V CDR1 and CDR2: SGHAT, FQNNGV. CDR3 length: 15 residues. V was pared by 3 bases and J by 10 bases, with 8 bases of the junction left unmatched. The CDR3 nucleotides are TGTGCCAGCAGCTTCCTGACAGGGGTGGACTCACCCCTCCACTTT. Its protein is CASSFLTGVDSPLHF.

The genes are TRBV28 and TRBJ2-6; D is uncertain. The germline gives CDR1 MDHEN, CDR2 SYDVKM. Trimming stripped 9 bases from V and 0 bases from J, with 9 bases between. This CDR3 spans 14 amino acids. The CDR3 bases are TGTGCCAGTCTCTCCCCCTCTGGGGCCAACGTCCTGACTTTC. It encodes CASLSPSGANVLTF.

The chain is built from TRBV28 and TRBJ2-1, with 14 bases matching TRBD2. V was clipped by 5 bases and J by 15 bases; unmatched bases: 15. This CDR3 comprises 16 residues. Germline values: CDR1 MDHEN, CDR2 SYDVKM. The DNA of the CDR3 is TGTGCCAGCAGTCCAGGGACTAGCGGGAGCTCTAACCGGCCGTTCTTC. Amino acid sequence: CASSPGTSGSSNRPFF.

The CDR3 sequence: CASSVFTGLSSGYTF. The CDR3 nucleotides read TGTGCCAGCAGTGTTTTCACGGGACTCTCTAGTGGCTACACCTTC. The chain is built from TRBV2 and TRBJ1-2; tentatively, D is TRBD1 (5 bases). The CDR3 has 15 amino acids. Germline CDR1 SNHLY, CDR2 FYNNEI. V was trimmed by 4 bases and J by 7 bases, leaving 19 bases between them.

The chain uses TRBV19 and TRBJ2-7; maybe TRBD2 (6 bases). CDR1 LNHDA and CDR2 SQIVND come from the germline V gene (reference sequence). V was shortened by 8 bases and J by 3 bases, with 14 bases between the two germline ends. There are 13 residues in the CDR3. The CDR3 spells CASGGGRDYEQYF. The CDR3 DNA reads TGTGCCAGTGGGGGAGGCCGGGACTACGAGCAGTACTTC.

This chain connects TRBV15 to TRBJ2-5; no definite D call. Germline V CDR1 and CDR2: LNHNV, YYDKDF (reference sequence). The V end was cut by 1 base, the J end by 5 bases, with 5 bases between. CDR3 length: 12 amino acids. The CDR3 spells CATSRVGETQYF. CDR3 DNA sequence: TGTGCCACCAGCAGAGTAGGGGAGACCCAGTACTTC.

This chain links TRBV18 with TRBJ2-7; perhaps TRBD1 as D (5 bases). Germline values: CDR1 KGHSH, CDR2 LQKENI. The germline V and J ends were trimmed by 3 bases and 1 base, with 16 bases remaining between them. The CDR3 spans 16 residues. The CDR3 protein is CASSPSRGQLSYEQYF. CDR3 nucleotides: TGTGCCAGCTCACCTTCCCGAGGACAACTGTCCTACGAGCAGTACTTC.

The V and J genes are TRBV15 and TRBJ1-5; TRBD1 matches 11 bases. This CDR3 is 16 amino acids long. Germline loops: CDR1 LNHNV, CDR2 YYDKDF (reference sequence). V trimming: 1 base; J trimming: 5 bases; junction bases outside the gene matches: 4. CDR3 sequence: CATSRGGQGVDQPQHF. DNA for the CDR3: TGTGCCACCAGCAGAGGGGGACAGGGGGTAGATCAGCCCCAGCATTTT. The complete variable domain, with remaining parts taken from reference TRBV15 and TRBJ1-5, reads DAMVIQNPRYQVTQFGKPVTLSCSQTLNHNVMYWYQQKSSQAPKLLFHYYDKDFNNEADTPDNFQSRRPNTSFCFLDIRSPGLGDTAMYLCATSRGGQGVDQPQHFGDGTRLSIL.

The table lists this clone with a few counts. The rearrangement links TRBV11-2 to TRBJ2-1, with D unresolved. V was pared by 1 base and J by 11 bases, with 9 bases between. This CDR3 has 12 amino acids. CDR1 and CDR2 (germline): SGHAT, FQNNGV. The CDR3: CASSLVSHKQFF. As DNA, the CDR3 is TGTGCCAGCAGCTTAGTTAGTCATAAGCAGTTCTTC.

The chain has TRBV4-1 and TRBJ2-3; D uncertain. The CDR3 runs to 14 residues. Germline V gene lookup returns CDR1 MGHRA and CDR2 YSYEKL. Trimming took off 8 bases at V and 1 base at J, with 13 bases between the two ends. The CDR3 protein is CASSFQVRTDTQYF. CDR3 bases: TGCGCCAGCTCATTCCAGGTACGCACAGATACGCAGTATTTT.

The DNA for the CDR3 is TGTGCCAGCAAGGGGCTAGCGGCCATGGATACGCAGTATTTT. Its translation: CASKGLAAMDTQYF. V and J are TRBV2 and TRBJ2-3, with 7 bases fitting TRBD2. The length of the CDR3 is 14 residues. With V trimmed by 7 bases and J by 6 bases, 10 bases remained unmatched. Looked up from germline, CDR1 is SNHLY and CDR2 is FYNNEI.

CDR3 protein: CASSYFVGSYNEQFF. In nucleotides, the CDR3 is TGTGCCAGCAGCTATTTTGTTGGCTCCTACAATGAGCAGTTCTTC. V gene TRBV7-8 combines with J gene TRBJ2-1; no clear D. Per the germline V gene, CDR1 is SGHVS and CDR2 is FQNEAQ. The CDR3 contains 15 residues. Trimming took off 4 bases at V and 0 bases at J, with 10 bases between the two ends.

The chain is built from TRBV10-3 and TRBJ2-7; weak D call: TRBD2 (5 bases). V was shortened by 4 bases and J by 3 bases, with 16 bases between the two germline ends. The CDR3 length is 15 residues. Germline V CDR1 and CDR2: ENHRY, SYGVKD. The DNA of the CDR3 is TGTGCCATCAGTGGGGGAGTTGAACGGGGCTACGAGCAGTACTTC. Its translation: CAISGGVERGYEQYF.

The chain has TRBV6-5 and TRBJ2-7; TRBD2 matches at 9 bases. CDR3 length: 15 amino acids. V was pared by 0 bases and J by 5 bases, with 5 bases of the junction left unmatched. Germline loops: CDR1 MNHEY, CDR2 SVGAGI. CDR3 region: CASSYSSGGPHEQYF. CDR3 nucleotides: TGTGCCAGCAGTTACTCTAGCGGGGGCCCGCACGAGCAGTACTTC.

The rearrangement joins TRBV6-1 to TRBJ2-7; D gene ambiguous. Germline V gene lookup returns CDR1 MNHNS and CDR2 SASEGT. The V gene lost 3 bases and the J gene lost 2 bases, with 8 bases spanning the gap. This CDR3 contains 13 residues. CDR3 nucleotides: TGTGCCAGCAGTGAGACGCCCACCTACGAGCAGTACTTC. It specifies CASSETPTYEQYF.

On this clone itself: The sample contains more than one DNA sequence encoding this CDR3. V gene TRBV5-1 combines with J gene TRBJ2-7; D is unclear. V was pared by 0 bases and J by 6 bases, with 4 bases between. CDR1 and CDR2 (germline): SGHRS, YFSETQ. The CDR3 runs to 11 residues. CDR3 loop: CASSLGGEQYF. DNA of the CDR3: TGCGCCAGCAGCTTGGGTGGCGAGCAGTACTTC.

The chain employs TRBV4-1 and TRBJ2-1; the match to TRBD1 covers 10 bases. CDR3 length equals 15 residues. J lost 9 bases, V lost 3 bases, and 8 bases had no gene match. Germline CDR1 and CDR2: MGHRA and YSYEKL. The CDR3 reads CASSHSGTGVSEQFF. CDR3 nucleotides: TGCGCCAGCAGCCATTCCGGGACAGGGGTTTCTGAGCAGTTCTTC.

The chain is built from TRBV2 and TRBJ2-5; D gene ambiguous. With 3 bases removed from V and 5 bases from J, the gap between germline ends came to 10 bases. This CDR3 region has 13 residues. From germline, CDR1 is SNHLY and CDR2 FYNNEI. CDR3: CASSDSPSETQYF. The CDR3 DNA is TGTGCCAGCAGTGACTCCCCGTCGGAGACCCAGTACTTC.

This clone came up once. This chain joins TRBV2 and TRBJ1-5; 7 bases match TRBD1. CDR3 length: 13 residues. The germline V gene encodes CDR1 SNHLY and CDR2 FYNNEI. V shed 8 bases and J 5 bases; nucleotides not matched to a gene: 6. CDR3 sequence: CASGQERDQPQHF. In DNA, the CDR3 is TGTGCCAGCGGACAGGAGCGGGATCAGCCCCAGCATTTT.